These 20 T cell receptor beta chains originate from one sample sequenced in a study of post-analysis software for immune sequencing data. Regarding the study as a whole: In patients, five or six TRBV segments were more frequent than in controls, with TRBV5-6, TRBV5-1 and TRBV20-1 among them.

Every TCR beta cDNA library bore unique molecular identifiers. TCRdb called the PCR reads again in MiXCR, with one record for every CDR3 protein. The sample yields approximately 690,000 distinct CDR3 sequences, approximately 59% seen once. These TCRs are of unknown antigen specificity. Sequenced material: blood. The receptors come from a girl aged 2-15 years with multiple sclerosis.

The sample holds a few counts of this clonotype. This chain joins TRBV28 and TRBJ2-5; a possible D gene is TRBD2 (6 bases). V lost 4 bases to trimming and J lost 11 bases, with 14 bases between them. In germline, CDR1 is MDHEN, CDR2 SYDVKM. This CDR3 comprises 12 residues. The CDR3 spells CASSSGSREQYF. CDR3 coding DNA: TGTGCCAGCAGTTCGGGATCTCGGGAGCAGTACTTC. The entire variable domain, with the rest obtained from reference TRBV28 and TRBJ2-5, is as follows: DVKVTQSSRYLVKRTGEKVFLECVQDMDHENMFWYRQDPGLGLRLIYFSYDVKMKEKGDIPEGYSVSREKKERFSLILESASTNQTSMYLCASSSGSREQYFGPGTRLLVL.

This chain connects TRBV7-8 to TRBJ1-2; D call uncertain. With 7 bases removed from V and 2 bases from J, the gap between germline ends came to 20 bases. CDR1 SGHVS and CDR2 FQNEAQ come from the germline V gene. The CDR3 is made up of 16 amino acids. In DNA form, the CDR3 reads TGTGCCAGCATCCCCGCGGCTCGCCCGGGGAACTATGGCTACACCTTC. This gives the protein CASIPAARPGNYGYTF.

This clonotype appeared a few times. The J gene is TRBJ2-5, the V gene TRBV11-2; TRBD2 matches at 8 bases. The CDR3 extends over 16 amino acids. Germline loops: CDR1 SGHAT, CDR2 FQNNGV. The trim removed 7 bases at V and 5 bases at J, leaving 15 bases unmatched. This CDR3 is CASTPRGGGLAETQYF. CDR3 DNA sequence: TGTGCCAGCACCCCTAGGGGCGGGGGGCTAGCGGAGACCCAGTACTTC.

The chain uses TRBV27 and TRBJ2-5, with no clear D. Trimming took 3 bases from V and 5 from J, leaving 10 bases between them. From germline, CDR1 is MNHEY and CDR2 SMNVEV (reference sequence). The CDR3 contains 13 residues. The CDR3 loop reads CASSFYPSETQYF. The DNA of the CDR3 is TGTGCCAGCAGTTTCTACCCCTCGGAGACCCAGTACTTC.

The chain links TRBV30 to TRBJ2-3; 7 nucleotides match TRBD1. CDR1 and CDR2 (germline): GTSNPN, SVGIG (reference sequence). The V segment lost 4 bases and the J segment 2 bases; nucleotides outside the gene matches: 9. CDR3 length equals 15 residues. In DNA form, the CDR3 reads TGTGCCTGGACAAGGGGGCGCCCCTACACAGATACGCAGTATTTT. This gives the protein CAWTRGRPYTDTQYF.

This CDR3 reads CASGPQVGPGANVLTF. The CDR3 DNA follows: TGTGCCAGCGGACCCCAGGTGGGGCCTGGGGCCAACGTCCTGACTTTC. This sequence joins TRBV27 and TRBJ2-6; possibly TRBD1 for D (5 bases). The CDR3 contains 16 residues. CDR1 is MNHEY, CDR2 SMNVEV, per germline (reference sequence). The V gene lost 8 bases and the J gene lost 2 bases, with 16 bases spanning the gap.

Details on this clonotype: At one boundary the junction diverges from the germline segment, which might be a read error. The chain has TRBV7-7 and TRBJ2-1; the match to TRBD1 covers 7 bases. The CDR3 length is 13 residues. Germline CDR1 reads SSHAT; CDR2 reads FNYEAQ (reference sequence). The CDR3 reads CASSSNRGDEQFF. The CDR3 nucleotides are TGTGCTAGCAGCTCTAACAGGGGCGATGAGCAGTTCTTC. Supplemented by reference TRBV7-7 and TRBJ2-1, the full variable domain reads GAGVSQSPRYKVTKRGQDVTLRCDPISSHATLYWYQQALGQGPEFLTYFNYEAQPDKSGLPSDRFSAERPEGSISTLTIQRTEQRDSAMYRCASSSNRGDEQFFGPGTRLTVL.

The genes are TRBV7-9 and TRBJ2-3; D may be TRBD2 (6 bases). From germline, CDR1 is SEHNR and CDR2 FQNEAQ (reference sequence). Trimming took off 4 bases at V and 2 bases at J, with 13 bases between the two ends. The CDR3 covers 15 residues. The CDR3 region is CASSSVLATTDTQYF. CDR3 DNA sequence: TGTGCCAGCAGCTCAGTACTAGCAACCACAGATACGCAGTATTTT. The full variable domain, with the rest looked up from reference TRBV7-9 and TRBJ2-3, is DTGVSQNPRHKITKRGQNVTFRCDPISEHNRLYWYRQTLGQGPEFLTYFQNEAQLEKSRLLSDRFSAERPKGSFSTLEIQRTEQGDSAMYLCASSSVLATTDTQYFGPGTRLTVL.

The gene calls are TRBV5-1 and TRBJ1-1; a weak D match, TRBD1 (5 bases). The CDR3 consists of 14 residues. Trimming removed 4 bases at V and 4 bases at J, with 14 bases between. Germline V gene sequence: CDR1 SGHRS, CDR2 YFSETQ. Written as DNA, the CDR3 is TGCGCCAGCAGCCAAGGAATCGGGGGCACTGAAGCTTTCTTT. Translating gives CASSQGIGGTEAFF.

This chain uses TRBV27 with TRBJ1-2; TRBD1 might be the D (5 bases). V lost 6 bases and J lost 2, with 16 bases in between. Germline V gene sequence: CDR1 MNHEY, CDR2 SMNVEV (reference sequence). This CDR3 is built from 15 residues. The CDR3 DNA sequence: TGTGCCAGCAGCCAAGACAGCTATACAAACTATGGCTACACCTTC. The encoded protein is CASSQDSYTNYGYTF.

CDR3 protein: CASTRAYSNQPQHF. The CDR3 DNA reads as TGTGCCAGCACCCGGGCTTATAGCAATCAGCCCCAGCATTTT. The gene calls are TRBV28 and TRBJ1-5; D is undetermined. V was cut by 7 bases and J by 0 bases, with 10 bases left in between. The CDR3 extends over 14 amino acids. From germline, CDR1 is MDHEN and CDR2 SYDVKM.

This chain joins TRBV5-1 and TRBJ2-5; no firm D call. This CDR3 contains 14 residues. CDR1 and CDR2 from the germline V gene are SGHRS and YFSETQ. Deletions cut 3 bases from V and 5 bases from J, with 14 bases between. CDR3 nucleotide sequence: TGCGCCAGCAGCTATGGATTAAGCAGGGAGACCCAGTACTTC. The encoded protein is CASSYGLSRETQYF.

V gene TRBV7-8 combines with J gene TRBJ2-5; D is perhaps TRBD1 (7 bases). The CDR3 is 14 residues long. The V end was cut by 2 bases, the J end by 7 bases, with 14 bases between. Germline V CDR1 and CDR2: SGHVS, FQNEAQ. The CDR3 here is CASSLMQGGATQYF. The CDR3 DNA reads TGTGCCAGCAGCTTAATGCAGGGGGGTGCGACCCAGTACTTC.

This clonotype has more than one count but fewer than ten. The gene calls are TRBV7-9 and TRBJ2-6; no definite D call. V gave up 5 bases and J gave up 0 bases, with 5 bases separating them. Germline CDR1 SEHNR, CDR2 FQNEAQ (reference sequence). The CDR3 covers 14 residues. The CDR3 DNA reads as TGTGCCAGCAGCCTTATCTCTGGGGCCAACGTCCTGACTTTC. Its translation is CASSLISGANVLTF.

The gene calls are TRBV7-2 and TRBJ2-2; no firm D call. Trimming removed 6 bases from V and 7 bases from J, with 12 bases in between. Germline assignment: CDR1 SGHTA and CDR2 FQGNSA. The CDR3 totals 13 residues. The CDR3 nucleotides are TGTGCCAGCAGTCGCGTCAATGTCGGGGAGCTGTTTTTT. Amino acid sequence: CASSRVNVGELFF.

The chain uses TRBV12-3 or TRBV12-4 and TRBJ2-1; D gene uncertain. The CDR3 has 14 residues. V shed 5 bases and J shed 4 bases, with 12 bases lying between them. CDR3 sequence (DNA): TGTGCCAGCAGTCAAGGCGAGAGTTACAATGAGCAGTTCTTC. Encoded protein: CASSQGESYNEQFF.

The rearrangement joins TRBV5-1 to TRBJ1-2; no definite D call. V dropped 0 bases and J dropped 0 bases, with 12 bases sitting between them. The CDR3 extends over 16 amino acids. The germline V gene encodes CDR1 SGHRS and CDR2 YFSETQ. The CDR3 region is CASSLGSAGANYGYTF. The CDR3 region has the DNA TGCGCCAGCAGCTTGGGATCCGCCGGAGCTAACTATGGCTACACCTTC.

V and J are TRBV5-1 and TRBJ2-5, with TRBD1 identical over 11 bases. The CDR3 totals 15 residues. CDR1 and CDR2 from the germline V gene are SGHRS and YFSETQ. Unmatched junction bases numbered 8, after V lost 3 bases and J lost 7 bases. DNA for the CDR3: TGCGCCAGCAGCTACGCCTCCGGGACAGGGGGGACCCAGTACTTC. Protein: CASSYASGTGGTQYF.

The chain couples TRBV15 to TRBJ2-4; 8 positions match TRBD1. The tail of the sequence fits TRBJ2-7 better, so the J call may be wrong. The CDR3 is made up of 16 amino acids. The germline CDR1 and CDR2 sequences are LNHNV and YYDKDF (reference sequence). CDR3: CATSRTPLDRGYEQYF. CDR3 bases: TGTGCCACCAGCAGAACCCCCCTAGACAGGGGCTACGAGCAGTACTTC.

The table lists this clonotype with a few counts. This chain joins TRBV7-2 and TRBJ1-6; D is possibly TRBD1 (5 bases). V lost 2 bases to trimming and J lost 10 bases, with 21 bases between them. There are 17 residues in the CDR3. Germline V gene lookup returns CDR1 SGHTA and CDR2 FQGNSA. CDR3 DNA: TGTGCCAGCAGCTTAACCCAGGGAGACCTTCCCCTCTCACCCCTCCACTTT. Its translation is CASSLTQGDLPLSPLHF.